These 25 T cell receptor beta chains were sequenced from one sample in a study of technical replicates of blood from a handful of donors. TCRdb's copy holds only in-frame clones and misses some; the assay was immunoSEQ multiplex PCR. Of about 93,000 clones listed, roughly 96% are singletons. The sample taken for sequencing was T cells isolated from PBMCs. The source is a human donor in good health.

This chain links TRBV5-8 with TRBJ2-2; possible D gene TRBD2, 6 bases. V gave up 3 bases and J gave up 2 bases, with 23 bases separating them. From germline, CDR1 is SGHTS and CDR2 YDEGEE. The length of the CDR3 is 19 residues. CDR3 in DNA: TGTGCCAGCAGCTCAACCAGTGAGATCCTAGCGTTCAACACCGGGGAGCTGTTTTTT. Encoded protein: CASSSTSEILAFNTGELFF. The full variable domain, in which reference TRBV5-8 and TRBJ2-2 provide the parts outside the CDR3, is EAGVTQSPTHLIKTRGQQATLRCSPISGHTSVYWYQQALGLGLQFLLWYDEGEERNRGNFPPRFSGRQFPNYSSELNVNALELEDSALYLCASSSTSEILAFNTGELFFGEGSRLTVL.

The chain has TRBV5-6 and TRBJ1-4, with unresolved D. The germline V and J ends were trimmed by 0 bases and 6 bases, with 9 bases remaining between them. The germline CDR1 and CDR2 sequences are SGHDT and YYEEEE. The CDR3 totals 14 residues. In nucleotides, the CDR3 is TGTGCCAGCAGCTTGGCCGCGGTGGATGAAAAACTGTTTTTT. It yields the protein CASSLAAVDEKLFF.

The CDR3: CASGPRAGGLYEQFF. For the CDR3, the DNA is TGTGCTAGTGGTCCCAGGGCGGGGGGCCTATATGAGCAGTTCTTC. The chain is built from TRBV12-5 and TRBJ2-1; 8 bases are a match to TRBD2. CDR3 length equals 15 residues. The V and J ends lost 5 bases and 8 bases, in that order; junction bases with no gene match: 11. CDR1 is LGHNT and CDR2 is FRNRAP in the germline V gene.

This chain joins TRBV6-5 and TRBJ1-2; 9 bases agree with TRBD1. CDR3 size: 15 residues. With 0 bases clipped from V and 6 bases from J, the junction kept 5 bases outside the gene matches. Germline V CDR1 and CDR2: MNHEY, SVGAGI. The CDR3 spells CASSYSGQGTHGYTF. Here the CDR3 DNA reads TGTGCCAGCAGTTACTCGGGACAGGGTACGCATGGCTACACCTTC.

This chain joins TRBV28 and TRBJ1-6, with unresolved D. This CDR3 is built from 12 residues. The ends were cut back, 2 bases at V and 9 bases at J, with 5 bases in the middle. CDR1 MDHEN and CDR2 SYDVKM come from the germline V gene. The CDR3 here is CASSLPGSPLHF. The CDR3 region has the DNA TGTGCCAGCAGTTTACCGGGTTCACCCCTCCACTTT.

This sequence joins TRBV5-1 and TRBJ2-7; D unresolved. Germline V CDR1 and CDR2: SGHRS, YFSETQ. The germline V and J ends were trimmed by 4 bases and 1 base, with 6 bases remaining between them. CDR3 length equals 12 residues. The CDR3 protein is CASSPGSYEQYF. The CDR3 DNA sequence: TGCGCCAGCAGCCCAGGATCCTACGAGCAGTACTTC. Drawing the rest from reference TRBV5-1 and TRBJ2-7, the complete variable domain is KAGVTQTPRYLIKTRGQQVTLSCSPISGHRSVSWYQQTPGQGLQFLFEYFSETQRNKGNFPGRFSGRQFSNSRSEMNVSTLELGDSALYLCASSPGSYEQYFGPGTRLTVT.

The rearrangement uses TRBV27 and TRBJ2-7; TRBD1 agrees at 9 bases. Losses at the gene ends were 7 bases for V and 2 bases for J; bases not matched to a gene: 6. CDR3 length: 14 residues. Germline assignment: CDR1 MNHEY and CDR2 SMNVEV (reference sequence). CDR3 sequence (DNA): TGTGCCAGCAAAGTCGGGACAGGGACCTACGAGCAGTACTTC. It encodes CASKVGTGTYEQYF.

This chain links TRBV15 with TRBJ1-3, with D possibly matching TRBD1 (6 bases). Germline V gene sequence: CDR1 LNHNV, CDR2 YYDKDF (reference sequence). Trimming took 0 bases from V and 3 from J, leaving 9 bases between them. The CDR3 has 15 residues. CDR3 residues: CATSRDGTHGNTIYF. The CDR3 nucleotides are TGTGCCACCAGCAGAGACGGGACACATGGAAACACCATATATTTT.

The chain links TRBV28 to TRBJ2-7, with D maybe TRBD1 (6 bases). Germline CDR1 MDHEN, CDR2 SYDVKM. V was shortened by 6 bases and J by 0 bases, with 21 bases between the two germline ends. This CDR3 is built from 17 residues. CDR3 nucleotides: TGTGCCAGCAGCCAAGGCCTGCCGGGACAAGCCTCCTACGAGCAGTACTTC. This translates into CASSQGLPGQASYEQYF.

The gene calls are TRBV5-8 and TRBJ1-2, with 7 bases fitting TRBD1. The CDR3 is 13 residues long. Germline CDR1 is SGHTS and CDR2 is YDEGEE. J lost 4 bases, V lost 2 bases, and 2 bases had no gene match. CDR3 DNA: TGTGCCAGCAGCTTAAGACAGGGCTATGGCTACACCTTC. As protein: CASSLRQGYGYTF.

The rearrangement uses TRBV2 and TRBJ1-5, with a tentative D call TRBD1 (5 bases). The V and J ends lost 4 bases and 0 bases respectively, with 7 bases between them. The CDR3 sequence is 14 residues long. Germline V lookup: CDR1 SNHLY, CDR2 FYNNEI. The DNA for the CDR3 is TGTGCCAGCAGTGGGGGGGATAGCAATCAGCCCCAGCATTTT. Translating it yields CASSGGDSNQPQHF. The full variable domain, rest sourced from reference TRBV2 and TRBJ1-5, is EPEVTQTPSHQVTQMGQEVILRCVPISNHLYFYWYRQILGQKVEFLVSFYNNEISEKSEIFDDQFSVERPDGSNFTLKIRSTKLEDSAMYFCASSGGDSNQPQHFGDGTRLSIL.

This clone appeared once. The chain recombines TRBV12-5 with TRBJ1-4; perhaps TRBD1 as D (5 bases). With 0 bases removed from V and 8 bases from J, the gap between germline ends came to 16 bases. Looked up from germline, CDR1 is LGHNT and CDR2 is FRNRAP. This CDR3 has 16 amino acids. CDR3 region: CASGLVRAGLLEKLFF. The CDR3 DNA reads as TGTGCTAGTGGTTTGGTACGGGCAGGGCTATTGGAAAAACTGTTTTTT.

This chain connects TRBV5-1 to TRBJ2-3, with a possible D match to TRBD1 (5 bases). Germline CDR1 and CDR2: SGHRS and YFSETQ. This CDR3 has 14 amino acids. V was cut by 1 base and J by 1 base, with 7 bases left in between. Here the CDR3 DNA reads TGCGCCAGCAGCTTGCCAGGGCGCACAGATACGCAGTATTTT. Amino acid sequence: CASSLPGRTDTQYF.

This clone appeared a few times. The chain has TRBV11-2 and TRBJ1-1, with TRBD1 matching over 7 bases. Germline V lookup: CDR1 SGHAT, CDR2 FQNNGV. The CDR3 has 14 amino acids. J was trimmed by 1 base and V by 5 bases; bases with no gene match: 4. The DNA of the CDR3 is TGTGCCAGCAGCCAGGGGGGCCCGAACACTGAAGCTTTCTTT. As protein: CASSQGGPNTEAFF.

The J gene is TRBJ1-5, the V gene TRBV30; the D gene is possibly TRBD1 (6 bases). Trimming took off 1 base at V and 9 bases at J, with 16 bases between the two ends. The CDR3 is 14 residues long. Per the germline V gene, CDR1 is GTSNPN and CDR2 is SVGIG (reference sequence). CDR3 residues: CAWSDQGQVTPQHF. The CDR3 DNA follows: TGTGCCTGGAGTGATCAGGGGCAAGTAACGCCCCAGCATTTT.

This clone occurred once. Written as DNA, the CDR3 is TGTGCCAGCAGTTCAACAGGGGTTAGCTCCTACAATGAGCAGTTCTTC. This codes for CASSSTGVSSYNEQFF. The chain has TRBV27 and TRBJ2-1, with 7 positions matching TRBD1. The V segment lost 4 bases and the J segment 0 bases; nucleotides outside the gene matches: 6. The germline gives CDR1 MNHEY, CDR2 SMNVEV (reference sequence). The CDR3 length is 16 residues.

The chain couples TRBV2 to TRBJ1-5; D unclear. Germline V gene data show CDR1 as SNHLY and CDR2 as FYNNEI. The CDR3 is 11 amino acids. Trimming removed 6 bases from V and 10 bases from J, with 10 bases in between. The CDR3 sequence is CASRDLGPQHF. As DNA, the CDR3 is TGTGCCAGCAGGGACTTGGGACCCCAGCATTTT. The full variable domain, completed using reference TRBV2 and TRBJ1-5, is EPEVTQTPSHQVTQMGQEVILRCVPISNHLYFYWYRQILGQKVEFLVSFYNNEISEKSEIFDDQFSVERPDGSNFTLKIRSTKLEDSAMYFCASRDLGPQHFGDGTRLSIL.

The V and J genes are TRBV9 and TRBJ2-1; D possibly corresponds to TRBD1 (5 bases). Germline V lookup: CDR1 SGDLS, CDR2 YYNGEE. This CDR3 comprises 14 residues. V lost 3 bases and J 4 bases, leaving 11 bases between the germline ends. In nucleotides, the CDR3 is TGTGCCAGCAGCGACGGGCCAGGGTACAATGAGCAGTTCTTC. Translation: CASSDGPGYNEQFF.

The V gene is TRBV20-1, the J gene TRBJ2-5; D remains unclear. The CDR3 covers 11 residues. The germline gives CDR1 DFQATT, CDR2 SNEGSKA (reference sequence). Trimming stripped 2 bases from V and 5 bases from J, with 6 bases between. CDR3 DNA: TGCAGTGCTAGATACATGGAGACCCAGTACTTC. Its translation: CSARYMETQYF.

V usage is TRBV28 and J usage is TRBJ2-5, with 8 nucleotides matching TRBD1. Germline loops: CDR1 MDHEN, CDR2 SYDVKM. The CDR3 has 13 residues. With V trimmed by 6 bases and J by 4 bases, 4 bases remained unmatched. In nucleotides, the CDR3 is TGTGCCAGCAGCCAGGGGGCTGCAGAGACCCAGTACTTC. Translated: CASSQGAAETQYF.

The chain is built from TRBV15 and TRBJ1-1, with TRBD1 as a possible D gene (5 bases). This CDR3 contains 17 residues. Trimming took 0 bases from V and 0 from J, leaving 14 bases between them. Germline CDR1 reads LNHNV; CDR2 reads YYDKDF (reference sequence). As DNA, the CDR3 is TGTGCCACCAGCAGAGATCGTGGTGGGGCTTTGAACACTGAAGCTTTCTTT. Amino acids: CATSRDRGGALNTEAFF.

The V call is TRBV25-1, the J call TRBJ1-2; TRBD1 matches at 9 bases. The CDR3 sequence is 16 residues long. V lost 3 bases, J lost 0 bases, and 5 bases stayed unmatched. The germline CDR1 and CDR2 sequences are MGHDK and SYGVNS. In DNA, the CDR3 is TGTGCCAGCAGTGAGACAGGGGGGTCCCCTAACTATGGCTACACCTTC. It translates to CASSETGGSPNYGYTF.

The chain has TRBV2 and TRBJ2-5; a weak D match, TRBD1 (6 bases). CDR3 length: 13 amino acids. V was cut by 7 bases and J by 2 bases, with 11 bases left in between. Germline V gene sequence: CDR1 SNHLY, CDR2 FYNNEI. The CDR3 bases are TGTGCCAGCACCCAACAGGGACAAGAGACCCAGTACTTC. Translating it yields CASTQQGQETQYF.

The J gene is TRBJ1-6, the V gene TRBV5-1; TRBD1 agrees at 8 bases. This CDR3 has 15 residues. V trimming: 5 bases; J trimming: 8 bases; junction bases outside the gene matches: 9. Germline CDR1 SGHRS, CDR2 YFSETQ. The CDR3 DNA sequence: TGCGCCAGCAGAGGTAAGGGGACAGGTGATTCACCCCTCCACTTT. Encoded protein: CASRGKGTGDSPLHF. The full variable domain, its missing parts supplied by reference TRBV5-1 and TRBJ1-6, is KAGVTQTPRYLIKTRGQQVTLSCSPISGHRSVSWYQQTPGQGLQFLFEYFSETQRNKGNFPGRFSGRQFSNSRSEMNVSTLELGDSALYLCASRGKGTGDSPLHFGNGTRLTVT.

The chain uses TRBV4-1 and TRBJ2-5, with 7 bases identical to TRBD1. Germline trimming cut 1 base from V and 5 bases from J; bases unmatched to any gene: 7. The germline CDR1 and CDR2 sequences are MGHRA and YSYEKL. There are 15 residues in the CDR3. This CDR3 is CASSQVLRGRETQYF. DNA for the CDR3: TGCGCCAGCAGCCAAGTGTTAAGGGGGCGGGAGACCCAGTACTTC.